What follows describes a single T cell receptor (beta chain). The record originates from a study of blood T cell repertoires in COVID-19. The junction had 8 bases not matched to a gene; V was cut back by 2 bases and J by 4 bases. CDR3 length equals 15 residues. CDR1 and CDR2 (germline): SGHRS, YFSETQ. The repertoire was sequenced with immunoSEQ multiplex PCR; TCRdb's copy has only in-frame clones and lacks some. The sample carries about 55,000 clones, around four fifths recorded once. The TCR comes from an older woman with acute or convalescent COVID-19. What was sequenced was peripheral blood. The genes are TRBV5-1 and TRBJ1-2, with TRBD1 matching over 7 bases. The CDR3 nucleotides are TGCGCCAGCAGCTTCCAGGGGGGCTCTGGCTATGGCTACACCTTC. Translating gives CASSFQGGSGYGYTF.